The TCR beta chain described here comes from a study of radiotherapy plus CTLA-4 blockade in lung cancer. About the research overall: Objective responses emerged in 15% to 20% of patients, and roughly 28% attained disease control. Findings and limits, study-wide: Early clone dynamics of blood T cells, plus interferon-beta, reportedly predicted response best.

Here immunoSEQ multiplex PCR was the method, and the copy in TCRdb shows in-frame clones only, minus some. Of tens of thousands of clones listed, approximately 84% are singletons. About this clone itself: The antigen is not known.

It was focal radiation plus CTLA-4 blockade with ipilimumab that patients with chemo-refractory metastatic non-small-cell lung cancer received. CDR3 length equals 17 residues. V was pared by 1 base and J by 8 bases, with 9 bases of the junction left unmatched. CDR1 and CDR2 (germline): MGHRA, YSYEKL. The receptor's source is a human donor with non-small cell lung cancer whose response to radiotherapy plus ipilimumab could not be evaluated. The source was peripheral blood, collected from a patient treated with radiotherapy plus ipilimumab. V is TRBV4-1 and J is TRBJ2-1; 12 bases match TRBD2. The CDR3 spells CASSQAVTSGSNYEQFF. The CDR3 bases are TGCGCCAGCAGCCAAGCTGTGACTAGCGGGAGTAATTATGAGCAGTTCTTC.